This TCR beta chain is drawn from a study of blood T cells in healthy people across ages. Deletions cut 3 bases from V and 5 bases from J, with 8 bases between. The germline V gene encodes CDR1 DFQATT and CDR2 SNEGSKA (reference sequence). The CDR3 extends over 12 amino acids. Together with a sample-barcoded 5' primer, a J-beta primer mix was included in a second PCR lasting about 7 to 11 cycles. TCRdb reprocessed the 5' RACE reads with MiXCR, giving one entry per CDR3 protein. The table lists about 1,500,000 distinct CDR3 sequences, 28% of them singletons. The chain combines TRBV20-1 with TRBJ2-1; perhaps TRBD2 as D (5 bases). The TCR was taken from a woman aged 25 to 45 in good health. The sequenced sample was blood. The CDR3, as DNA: TGCAGTGCTAGGCTGAGGGACAATGAGCAGTTCTTC. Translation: CSARLRDNEQFF.